The sample holds many counts of the clone carrying this T cell receptor (beta chain). Its antigen is as yet unknown. The sample comes from a study of cytotoxic CD8 clonotypes in ibrutinib-treated CLL. Study details: Collecting the response samples happened after a median 12 months of treatment, with a range of 6 to 36.

The study's findings and limits: Relative to age-matched healthy donors, clonality at baseline was higher, and it tracked circulating CD8+ T-cell counts. Private clonotypes, not public ones, expanded at ibrutinib response.

The repertoire was sequenced with immunoSEQ multiplex PCR; TCRdb's copy has only in-frame clones and lacks some. The table has 45,000 or so clones, around 52% seen once. V was clipped by 4 bases and J by 0 bases, with 10 bases between them. The CDR3 contains 15 residues. Germline V CDR1 and CDR2: LNHDA, SQIVND (reference sequence). The sample consisted of PBMCs, taken after 24 months of ibrutinib treatment. This sequence was found in a human donor with chronic lymphocytic leukemia. This chain links TRBV19 with TRBJ1-5, with D perhaps TRBD1 (5 bases). The CDR3 is CASSTQTGSNQPQHF. The CDR3 region has the DNA TGTGCCAGTAGTACCCAAACAGGTAGCAATCAGCCCCAGCATTTT.